The 17 T cell receptor beta chains reported below all come from one sample, sequenced in a study of blood T cells in healthy people across ages (dated by TCRdb to about 2015). Library method: 5' RACE. Sequencing took place on an Illumina HiSeq 2500. A second PCR of roughly 7 to 11 cycles was performed with a sample-barcoded 5' primer and a J-beta primer mix. Through fastp at Q25 and MiXCR, TCRdb rebuilt clones from the public reads, retaining in-frame beta chains. Entries are consolidated by CDR3 protein sequence, retaining the most common genes and DNA. The sample table records nearly 1 million distinct CDR3 sequences; 51% of these occur just once. 20% to 25% of the sample belongs to the ten largest clones. The sequenced sample consisted of blood. The receptor set was obtained from a woman aged 60-75 years in good health.

Concerning this clonotype itself: The junction does not match germline at one end; this may be a read error. The rearrangement joins TRBV6-6 to TRBJ2-7; TRBD1 aligns across 7 bases. Germline V gives CDR1 MNHNY, CDR2 SVGAGI (reference sequence). The CDR3 has 16 amino acids. CDR3 nucleotides: TGTGCCGGCAGGAACATGGACAGGTCGACGTCCTACGAGCAGTACTTC. This codes for CAGRNMDRSTSYEQYF.

This clonotype was counted only a few times. The chain combines TRBV27 with TRBJ2-2; TRBD1 or TRBD2 may be the D gene (5 bases each). Germline assignment: CDR1 MNHEY and CDR2 SMNVEV (reference sequence). This CDR3 has 14 residues. V gave up 6 bases and J gave up 4 bases, with 12 bases separating them. This CDR3 is CASRLTGGTGELFF. CDR3 in DNA: TGTGCCAGCAGGCTTACTGGGGGCACCGGGGAGCTGTTTTTT.

The chain uses TRBV5-5 and TRBJ1-1, with D perhaps matching TRBD1 (5 bases). In germline, CDR1 is SGHKS, CDR2 YYEKEE (reference sequence). V gave up 0 bases and J gave up 0 bases, with 9 bases separating them. The CDR3 covers 15 residues. CDR3 region: CASSLAAGLNTEAFF. CDR3 DNA sequence: TGTGCCAGCAGCTTGGCCGCAGGGTTGAACACTGAAGCTTTCTTT.

The chain uses TRBV7-3 and TRBJ2-7, with 8 positions matching TRBD1. Germline CDR1 and CDR2: SGHTA and FQGTGA. The V gene end was trimmed by 5 bases and the J gene end by 6 bases; junction bases not matched to a gene: 9. The CDR3 loop spans 14 amino acids. CDR3 region: CASSTRTGRPEQYF. The CDR3 DNA follows: TGTGCCAGCAGCACACGGACAGGGCGGCCCGAGCAGTACTTC.

V and J are TRBV6-5 and TRBJ1-2; no definite D call. Trimming removed 2 bases at V and 4 bases at J, with 14 bases between. Germline CDR1 and CDR2: MNHEY and SVGAGI. There are 15 residues in the CDR3. For the CDR3, the DNA is TGTGCCAGCAGTTACGGTGGAGGAAGTACCTATGGCTACACCTTC. Amino acid sequence: CASSYGGGSTYGYTF.

The gene calls are TRBV18 and TRBJ2-1; 12 nucleotides match TRBD1. Germline values: CDR1 KGHSH, CDR2 LQKENI. CDR3 size: 16 residues. J gave up 8 bases and V 4 bases, and 9 bases lay outside the gene matches. CDR3 loop: CASSLTPGQGAHEQFF. The DNA for the CDR3 is TGTGCCAGCTCACTAACACCGGGACAGGGGGCCCATGAGCAGTTCTTC. Supplemented by reference TRBV18 and TRBJ2-1, the full variable domain reads NAGVMQNPRHLVRRRGQEARLRCSPMKGHSHVYWYRQLPEEGLKFMVYLQKENIIDESGMPKERFSAEFPKEGPSILRIQQVVRGDSAAYFCASSLTPGQGAHEQFFGPGTRLTVL.

Only a few counts were recorded for this clonotype. The gene calls are TRBV28 and TRBJ1-1; 12 positions match TRBD1. CDR3 length: 17 amino acids. Germline V gene data show CDR1 as MDHEN and CDR2 as SYDVKM. The V and J ends lost 0 bases and 4 bases, in that order; junction bases with no gene match: 6. Here the CDR3 reads CASSLWGDRGPGTEAFF. The CDR3 nucleotides are TGTGCCAGCAGTTTATGGGGGGACAGGGGGCCGGGCACTGAAGCTTTCTTT.

This clonotype was counted only a few times. This chain joins TRBV29-1 and TRBJ1-1; D unclear. The germline CDR1 and CDR2 sequences are SQVTM and ANQGSEA. The CDR3 runs to 14 residues. V gave up 4 bases and J gave up 0 bases, with 12 bases separating them. The CDR3 loop is CSVVTLNMNTEAFF. Written as DNA, the CDR3 is TGCAGCGTTGTAACCCTGAACATGAACACTGAAGCTTTCTTT.

The V and J genes are TRBV20-1 and TRBJ2-5, with a tentative D call TRBD1 (7 bases). The J call may be wrong; the DNA end is better matched by TRBJ2-7. Germline CDR1 and CDR2: DFQATT and SNEGSKA (reference sequence). The CDR3 has 15 residues. The CDR3 protein is CSAIRGGTDLNEQYF. The CDR3 DNA reads TGCAGTGCTATCCGGGGCGGGACAGACCTAAACGAGCAGTACTTC.

The DNA of the CDR3 is TGTGCCAGCAGTTTAGCGCAGGGAGGGGAGCTGTTTTTT. Translation: CASSLAQGGELFF. The chain joins TRBV12-3 or TRBV12-4 to TRBJ2-2, with D possibly being TRBD1 (5 bases). CDR3 size: 13 residues. Trimming removed 0 bases at V and 8 bases at J, with 7 bases between.

V and J are TRBV29-1 and TRBJ2-3; D gene unclear. This CDR3 comprises 14 residues. Germline CDR1 and CDR2: SQVTM and ANQGSEA. V lost 3 bases to trimming and J lost 0 bases, with 10 bases between them. The CDR3 coding sequence is TGCAGCGTTGAGAAAGAAACTAGCACAGATACGCAGTATTTT. It translates to CSVEKETSTDTQYF.

The V call is TRBV28, the J call TRBJ2-7; no definite D call. The CDR3 spans 14 residues. CDR1 is MDHEN, CDR2 SYDVKM, per germline. Trimming removed 2 bases from V and 3 bases from J, with 11 bases in between. The CDR3 region has the DNA TGTGCCAGCAGTTTAAGGGTCCACTACTACGAGCAGTACTTC. Translation: CASSLRVHYYEQYF.

V and J are TRBV4-1 and TRBJ1-5; 8 nucleotides agree with TRBD1. The junction had 17 bases not matched to a gene; V was cut back by 6 bases and J by 4 bases. The CDR3 covers 18 residues. Germline V gene data show CDR1 as MGHRA and CDR2 as YSYEKL. The CDR3 region has the DNA TGCGCCAGCAGTCTCGGACAGGGAGATGGGGGCGGTAATCAGCCCCAGCATTTT. It encodes CASSLGQGDGGGNQPQHF.

A few counts support this clonotype. The chain recombines TRBV7-6 with TRBJ2-3; 14 nucleotides match TRBD2. CDR1 SGHVS and CDR2 FNYEAQ come from the germline V gene. The CDR3 is made up of 16 amino acids. V was clipped by 5 bases and J by 3 bases; unmatched bases: 4. The CDR3 protein is CASSEGLAGVTDTQYF. The CDR3 nucleotides are TGTGCCAGCAGCGAGGGACTAGCGGGAGTTACAGATACGCAGTATTTT.

Regarding this clonotype: A read error may explain this, as a much larger clone is one base away. The V gene is TRBV5-1, the J gene TRBJ2-3, with D possibly called TRBD1 or TRBD2 (6 bases each). CDR3 length equals 14 residues. From germline, CDR1 is SGHRS and CDR2 YFSETQ. The CDR3 region has the DNA TGCGCCAGCGGCTTGGAGGGACACACAGATACGCAGTATTTT. This codes for CASGLEGHTDTQYF.

This clonotype was seen more than once but under ten times. In DNA, the CDR3 is TGCAGCGCCCGCACCCCGGGGGTACCCTACGAGCAGTACTTC. Encoded protein: CSARTPGVPYEQYF. The chain combines TRBV29-1 with TRBJ2-7, with D perhaps TRBD2 (6 bases). V lost 7 bases to trimming and J lost 2 bases, with 18 bases between them. The CDR3 spans 14 residues. Germline assignment: CDR1 SQVTM and CDR2 ANQGSEA.

The chain recombines TRBV18 with TRBJ2-1; 7 positions match TRBD1. The V and J ends lost 3 bases and 7 bases, in that order; junction bases with no gene match: 9. The germline V gene has CDR1 KGHSH and CDR2 LQKENI. This CDR3 is 15 amino acids long. CDR3 region: CASSPAGTAGNEQFF. The DNA of the CDR3 is TGTGCCAGCTCACCTGCCGGGACAGCTGGGAATGAGCAGTTCTTC. Filled out from reference TRBV18 and TRBJ2-1, the complete variable domain reads NAGVMQNPRHLVRRRGQEARLRCSPMKGHSHVYWYRQLPEEGLKFMVYLQKENIIDESGMPKERFSAEFPKEGPSILRIQQVVRGDSAAYFCASSPAGTAGNEQFFGPGTRLTVL.